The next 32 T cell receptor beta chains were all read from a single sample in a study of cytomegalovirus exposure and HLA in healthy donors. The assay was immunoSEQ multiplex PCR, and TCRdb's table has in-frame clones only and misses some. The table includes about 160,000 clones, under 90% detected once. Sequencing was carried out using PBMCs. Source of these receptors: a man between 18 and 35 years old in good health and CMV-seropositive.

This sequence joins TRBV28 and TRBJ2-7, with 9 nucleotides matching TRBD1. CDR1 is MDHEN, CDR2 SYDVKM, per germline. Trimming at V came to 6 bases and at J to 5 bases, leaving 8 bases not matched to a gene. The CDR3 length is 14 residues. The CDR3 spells CASSPPGQGHEQYF. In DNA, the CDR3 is TGTGCCAGCAGCCCGCCGGGACAGGGCCACGAGCAGTACTTC.

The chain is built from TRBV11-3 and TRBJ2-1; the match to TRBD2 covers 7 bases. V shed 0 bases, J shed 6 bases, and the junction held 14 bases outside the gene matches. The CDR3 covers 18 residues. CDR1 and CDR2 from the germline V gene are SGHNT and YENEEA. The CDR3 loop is CASSLDWLASGGFNEQFF. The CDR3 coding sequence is TGTGCCAGCAGCTTAGATTGGTTGGCTAGCGGAGGGTTCAATGAGCAGTTCTTC.

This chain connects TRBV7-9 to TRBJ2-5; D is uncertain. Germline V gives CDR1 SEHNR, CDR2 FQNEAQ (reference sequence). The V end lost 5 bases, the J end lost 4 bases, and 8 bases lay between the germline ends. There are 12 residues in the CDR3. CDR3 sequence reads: CASSRARETQYF. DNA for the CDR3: TGTGCCAGCAGCCGCGCGCGAGAGACCCAGTACTTC.

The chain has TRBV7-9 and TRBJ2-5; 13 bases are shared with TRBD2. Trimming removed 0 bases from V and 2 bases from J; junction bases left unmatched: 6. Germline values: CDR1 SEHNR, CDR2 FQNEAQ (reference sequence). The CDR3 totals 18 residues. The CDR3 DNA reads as TGTGCCAGCAGCTTAGCCGGGACTAGCGGGATTATGCAAGAGACCCAGTACTTC. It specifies CASSLAGTSGIMQETQYF. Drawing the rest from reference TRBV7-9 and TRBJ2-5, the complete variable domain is DTGVSQNPRHKITKRGQNVTFRCDPISEHNRLYWYRQTLGQGPEFLTYFQNEAQLEKSRLLSDRFSAERPKGSFSTLEIQRTEQGDSAMYLCASSLAGTSGIMQETQYFGPGTRLLVL.

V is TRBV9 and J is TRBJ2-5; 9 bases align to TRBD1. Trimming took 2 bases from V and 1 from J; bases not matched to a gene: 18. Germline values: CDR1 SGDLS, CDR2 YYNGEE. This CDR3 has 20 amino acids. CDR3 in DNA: TGTGCCAGCAGCGTGAACCGGGACAGGGAGATCCAAAACAGCCAAGAGACCCAGTACTTC. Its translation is CASSVNRDREIQNSQETQYF.

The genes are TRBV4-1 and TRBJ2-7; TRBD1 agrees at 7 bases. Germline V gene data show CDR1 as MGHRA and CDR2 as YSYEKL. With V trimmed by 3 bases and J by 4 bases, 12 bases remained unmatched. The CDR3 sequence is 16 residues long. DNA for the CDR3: TGCGCCAGCAGCCAGGAAGAACCGGGACAGATATACGAGCAGTACTTC. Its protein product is CASSQEEPGQIYEQYF.

Here the CDR3 DNA reads TGTGCCAGCAGTGATAAAGGGACACTATATAGCAATCAGCCCCAGCATTTT. Amino acid sequence: CASSDKGTLYSNQPQHF. V is TRBV6-1 and J is TRBJ1-5; the D gene is possibly TRBD1 (6 bases). V was cut by 3 bases and J by 0 bases, with 15 bases left in between. This CDR3 has 17 residues. Germline CDR1 is MNHNS and CDR2 is SASEGT.

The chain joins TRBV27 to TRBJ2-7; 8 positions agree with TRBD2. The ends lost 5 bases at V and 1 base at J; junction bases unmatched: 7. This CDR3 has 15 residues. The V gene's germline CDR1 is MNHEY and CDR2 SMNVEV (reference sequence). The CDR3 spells CASSTRLAPSYEQYF. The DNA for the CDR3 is TGTGCCAGCAGTACGAGACTAGCGCCTTCCTACGAGCAGTACTTC.

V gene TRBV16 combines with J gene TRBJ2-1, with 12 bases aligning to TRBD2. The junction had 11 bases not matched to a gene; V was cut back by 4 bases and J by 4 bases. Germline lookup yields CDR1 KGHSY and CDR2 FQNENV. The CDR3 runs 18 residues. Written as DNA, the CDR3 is TGTGCCAGCAGCCCATCGGGGCTAGCGGGAGGGCTGTACAATGAGCAGTTCTTC. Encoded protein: CASSPSGLAGGLYNEQFF.

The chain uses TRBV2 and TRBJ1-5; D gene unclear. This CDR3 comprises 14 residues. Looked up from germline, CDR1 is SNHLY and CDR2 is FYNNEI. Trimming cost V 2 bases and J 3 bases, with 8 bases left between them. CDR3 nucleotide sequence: TGTGCCAGCAGTGAAATCGTACACAATCAGCCCCAGCATTTT. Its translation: CASSEIVHNQPQHF.

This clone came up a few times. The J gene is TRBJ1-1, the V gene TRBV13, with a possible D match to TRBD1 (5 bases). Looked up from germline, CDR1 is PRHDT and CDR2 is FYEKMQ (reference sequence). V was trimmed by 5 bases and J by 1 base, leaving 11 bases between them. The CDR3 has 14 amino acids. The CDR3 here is CASSRQLQNTEAFF. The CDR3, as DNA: TGTGCCAGCAGCAGACAGCTCCAGAACACTGAAGCTTTCTTT. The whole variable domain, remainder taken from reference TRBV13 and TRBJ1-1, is AAGVIQSPRHLIKEKRETATLKCYPIPRHDTVYWYQQGPGQDPQFLISFYEKMQSDKGSIPDRFSAQQFSDYHSELNMSSLELGDSALYFCASSRQLQNTEAFFGQGTRLTVV.

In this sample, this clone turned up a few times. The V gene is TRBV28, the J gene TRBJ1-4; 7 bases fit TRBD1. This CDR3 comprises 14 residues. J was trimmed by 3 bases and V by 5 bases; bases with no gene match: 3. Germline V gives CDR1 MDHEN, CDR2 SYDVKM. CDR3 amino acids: CASSRGQPNEKLFF. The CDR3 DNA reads TGTGCCAGCAGTAGGGGGCAGCCTAATGAAAAACTGTTTTTT. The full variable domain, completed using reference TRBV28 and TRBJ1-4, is DVKVTQSSRYLVKRTGEKVFLECVQDMDHENMFWYRQDPGLGLRLIYFSYDVKMKEKGDIPEGYSVSREKKERFSLILESASTNQTSMYLCASSRGQPNEKLFFGSGTQLSVL.

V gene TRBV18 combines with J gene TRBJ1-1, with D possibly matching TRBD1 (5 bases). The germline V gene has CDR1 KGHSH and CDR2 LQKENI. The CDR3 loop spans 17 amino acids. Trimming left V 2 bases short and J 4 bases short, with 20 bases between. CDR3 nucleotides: TGTGCCAGCTCACCATCGACAGTCGGGGGGTATGGCACTGAAGCTTTCTTT. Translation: CASSPSTVGGYGTEAFF.

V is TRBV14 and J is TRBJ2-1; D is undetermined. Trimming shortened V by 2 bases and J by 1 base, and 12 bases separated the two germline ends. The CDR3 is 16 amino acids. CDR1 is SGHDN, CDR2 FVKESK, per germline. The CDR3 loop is CASSQKLIRSYNEQFF. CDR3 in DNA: TGTGCCAGCAGCCAAAAGCTTATAAGATCCTACAATGAGCAGTTCTTC.

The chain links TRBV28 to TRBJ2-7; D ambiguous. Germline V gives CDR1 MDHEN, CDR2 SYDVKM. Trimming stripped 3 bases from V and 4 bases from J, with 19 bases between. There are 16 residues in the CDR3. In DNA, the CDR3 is TGTGCCAGCAGTTTCCTTAGGTCCCAACGCGGTTACGAGCAGTACTTC. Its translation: CASSFLRSQRGYEQYF.

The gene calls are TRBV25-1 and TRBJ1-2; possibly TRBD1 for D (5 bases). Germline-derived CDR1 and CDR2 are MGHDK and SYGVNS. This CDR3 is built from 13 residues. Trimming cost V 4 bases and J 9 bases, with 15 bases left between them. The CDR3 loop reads CASSGGLQGRYTF. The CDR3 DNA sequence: TGTGCCAGCAGTGGAGGCTTGCAGGGTCGCTACACCTTC.

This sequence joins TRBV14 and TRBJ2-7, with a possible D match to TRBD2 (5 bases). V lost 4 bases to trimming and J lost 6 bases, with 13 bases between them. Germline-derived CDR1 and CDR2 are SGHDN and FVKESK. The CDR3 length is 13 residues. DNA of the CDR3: TGTGCCAGCAGCCCCCGGGGATTACGCGAGCAGTACTTC. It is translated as CASSPRGLREQYF.

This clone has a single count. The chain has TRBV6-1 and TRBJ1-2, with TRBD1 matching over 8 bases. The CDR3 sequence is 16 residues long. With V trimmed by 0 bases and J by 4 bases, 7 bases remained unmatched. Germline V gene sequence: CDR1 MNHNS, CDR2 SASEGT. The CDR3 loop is CASSEAGQGAGYGYTF. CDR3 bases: TGTGCCAGCAGTGAAGCGGGGCAGGGGGCTGGCTATGGCTACACCTTC.

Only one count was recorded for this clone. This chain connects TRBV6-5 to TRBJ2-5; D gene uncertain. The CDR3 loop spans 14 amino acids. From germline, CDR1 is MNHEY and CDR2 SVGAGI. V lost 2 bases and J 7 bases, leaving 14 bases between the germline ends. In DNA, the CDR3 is TGTGCCAGCAGTTACGTCGTGAATTCGGGGACCCAGTACTTC. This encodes CASSYVVNSGTQYF.

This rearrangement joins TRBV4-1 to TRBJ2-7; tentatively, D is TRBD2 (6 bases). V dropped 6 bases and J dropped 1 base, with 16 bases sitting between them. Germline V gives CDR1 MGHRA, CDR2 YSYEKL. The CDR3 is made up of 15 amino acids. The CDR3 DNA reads TGCGCCAGCAGTCCCCGTAGCGGCAATTCCTACGAGCAGTACTTC. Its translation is CASSPRSGNSYEQYF.

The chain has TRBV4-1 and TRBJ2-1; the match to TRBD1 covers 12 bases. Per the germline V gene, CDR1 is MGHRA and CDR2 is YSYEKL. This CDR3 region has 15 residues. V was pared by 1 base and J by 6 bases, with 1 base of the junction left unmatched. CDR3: CASSQGDRGPNEQFF. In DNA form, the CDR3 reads TGCGCCAGCAGCCAAGGGGACAGGGGGCCCAATGAGCAGTTCTTC.

CDR3 nucleotides: TGTGCCAGCAGCGAAGTACAGGGGCGGAATGAGCAGTTCTTC. It translates to CASSEVQGRNEQFF. J is TRBJ2-1 and V is TRBV11-2; 7 bases agree with TRBD1. Germline CDR1 SGHAT, CDR2 FQNNGV. V trimming: 5 bases; J trimming: 7 bases; junction bases outside the gene matches: 8. This CDR3 contains 14 residues.

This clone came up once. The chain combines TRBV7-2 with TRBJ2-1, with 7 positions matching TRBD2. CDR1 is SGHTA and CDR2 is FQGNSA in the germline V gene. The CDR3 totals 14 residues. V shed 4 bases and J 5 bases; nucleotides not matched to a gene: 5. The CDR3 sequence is CASSSYGGNNEQFF. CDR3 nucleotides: TGTGCCAGCAGCTCCTACGGGGGGAACAATGAGCAGTTCTTC.

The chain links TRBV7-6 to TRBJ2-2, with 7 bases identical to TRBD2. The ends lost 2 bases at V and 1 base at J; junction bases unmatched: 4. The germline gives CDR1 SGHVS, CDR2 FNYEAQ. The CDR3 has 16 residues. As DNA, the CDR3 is TGTGCCAGCAGCTTATCTAGCGGCATGAACACCGGGGAGCTGTTTTTT. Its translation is CASSLSSGMNTGELFF.

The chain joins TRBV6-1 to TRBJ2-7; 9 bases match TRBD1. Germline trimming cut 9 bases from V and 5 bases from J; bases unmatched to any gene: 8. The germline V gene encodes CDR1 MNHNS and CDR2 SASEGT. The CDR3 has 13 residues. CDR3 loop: CASTRDRVNEQYF. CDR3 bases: TGTGCCAGTACCCGGGACAGGGTTAACGAGCAGTACTTC.

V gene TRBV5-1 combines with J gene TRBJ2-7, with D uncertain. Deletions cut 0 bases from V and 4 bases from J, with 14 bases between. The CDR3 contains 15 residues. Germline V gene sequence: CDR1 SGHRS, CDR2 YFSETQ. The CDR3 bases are TGCGCCAGCAGCTTGGCCTTCAGGCAGGCTTACGAGCAGTACTTC. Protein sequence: CASSLAFRQAYEQYF.

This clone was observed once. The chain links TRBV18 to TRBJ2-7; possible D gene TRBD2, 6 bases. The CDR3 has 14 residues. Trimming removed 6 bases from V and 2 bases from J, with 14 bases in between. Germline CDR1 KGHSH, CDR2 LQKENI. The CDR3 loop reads CASSEGTRAYEQYF. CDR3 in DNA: TGTGCCAGCTCGGAGGGTACGCGGGCCTACGAGCAGTACTTC.

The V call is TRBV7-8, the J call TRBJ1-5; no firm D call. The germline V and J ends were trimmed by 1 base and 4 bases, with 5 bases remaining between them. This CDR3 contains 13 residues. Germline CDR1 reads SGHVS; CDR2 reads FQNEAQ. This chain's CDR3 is CASSLGQNQPQHF. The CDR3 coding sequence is TGTGCCAGCAGCTTAGGACAAAATCAGCCCCAGCATTTT.

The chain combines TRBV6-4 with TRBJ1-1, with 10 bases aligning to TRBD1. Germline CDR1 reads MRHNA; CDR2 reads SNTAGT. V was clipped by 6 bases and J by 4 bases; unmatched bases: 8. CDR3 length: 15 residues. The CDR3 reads CASSQTGGAVTEAFF. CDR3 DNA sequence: TGTGCCAGCAGCCAGACAGGGGGCGCGGTCACTGAAGCTTTCTTT.

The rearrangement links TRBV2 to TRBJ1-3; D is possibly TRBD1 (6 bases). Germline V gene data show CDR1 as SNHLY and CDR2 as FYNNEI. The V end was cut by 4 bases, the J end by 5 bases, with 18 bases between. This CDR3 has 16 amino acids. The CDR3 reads CASSGGSRGARNTIYF. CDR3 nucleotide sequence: TGTGCCAGCAGTGGGGGTTCACGGGGGGCGCGAAACACCATATATTTT. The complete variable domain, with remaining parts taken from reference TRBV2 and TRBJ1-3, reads EPEVTQTPSHQVTQMGQEVILRCVPISNHLYFYWYRQILGQKVEFLVSFYNNEISEKSEIFDDQFSVERPDGSNFTLKIRSTKLEDSAMYFCASSGGSRGARNTIYFGEGSWLTVV.

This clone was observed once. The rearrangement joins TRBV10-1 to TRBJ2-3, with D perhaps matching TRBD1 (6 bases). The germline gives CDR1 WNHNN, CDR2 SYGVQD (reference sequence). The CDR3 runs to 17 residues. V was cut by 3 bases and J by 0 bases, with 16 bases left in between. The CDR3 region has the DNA TGCGCCAGCAGTGATTCCTTGGGGGCAGGGAGCACAGATACGCAGTATTTT. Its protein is CASSDSLGAGSTDTQYF.

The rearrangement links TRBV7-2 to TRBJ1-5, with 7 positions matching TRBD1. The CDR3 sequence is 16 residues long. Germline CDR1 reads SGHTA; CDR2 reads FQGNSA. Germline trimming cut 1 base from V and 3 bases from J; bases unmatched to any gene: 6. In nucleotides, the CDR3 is TGTGCCAGCAGCTTAGGAAACAGGGGTGTCAATCAGCCCCAGCATTTT. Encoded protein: CASSLGNRGVNQPQHF.